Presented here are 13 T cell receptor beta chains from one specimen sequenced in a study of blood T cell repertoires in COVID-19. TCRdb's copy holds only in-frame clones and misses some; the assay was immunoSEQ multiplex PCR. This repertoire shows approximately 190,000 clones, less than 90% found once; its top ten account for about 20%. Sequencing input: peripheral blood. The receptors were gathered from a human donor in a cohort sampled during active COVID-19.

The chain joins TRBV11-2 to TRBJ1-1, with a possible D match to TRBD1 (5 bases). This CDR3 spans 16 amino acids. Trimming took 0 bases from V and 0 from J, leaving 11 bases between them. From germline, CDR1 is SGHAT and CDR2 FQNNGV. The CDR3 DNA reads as TGTGCCAGCAGCTTAGAGGGGGGACTGTTGAACACTGAAGCTTTCTTT. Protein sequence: CASSLEGGLLNTEAFF.

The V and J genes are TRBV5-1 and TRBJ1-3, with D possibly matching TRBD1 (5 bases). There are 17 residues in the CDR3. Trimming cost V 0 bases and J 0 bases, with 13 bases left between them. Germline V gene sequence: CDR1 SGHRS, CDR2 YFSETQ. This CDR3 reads CASSLAVGGFSGNTIYF. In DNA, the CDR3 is TGCGCCAGCAGCTTGGCAGTGGGGGGATTCTCTGGAAACACCATATATTTT.

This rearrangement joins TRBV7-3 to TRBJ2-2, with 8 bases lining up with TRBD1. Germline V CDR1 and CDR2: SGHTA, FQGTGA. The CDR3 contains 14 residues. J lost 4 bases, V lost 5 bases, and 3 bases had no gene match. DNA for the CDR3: TGTGCCAGCAGCCCGACAGGGGTCACCGGGGAGCTGTTTTTT. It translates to CASSPTGVTGELFF.

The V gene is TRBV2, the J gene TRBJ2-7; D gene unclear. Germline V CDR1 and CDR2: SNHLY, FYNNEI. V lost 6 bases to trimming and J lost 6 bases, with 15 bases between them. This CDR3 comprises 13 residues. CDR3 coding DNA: TGTGCCAGCAGCGGGTTCTCGGGTAGCGAGCAGTACTTC. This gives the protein CASSGFSGSEQYF.

The DNA for the CDR3 is TGTGCCACCAGCAGTCTCTTCCAAGAGACCCAGTACTTC. Protein product: CATSSLFQETQYF. The chain links TRBV15 to TRBJ2-5, with D unclear. CDR3 length equals 13 residues. Trimming pared 3 bases from V and 1 base from J, leaving 6 bases between. The germline CDR1 and CDR2 sequences are LNHNV and YYDKDF (reference sequence).

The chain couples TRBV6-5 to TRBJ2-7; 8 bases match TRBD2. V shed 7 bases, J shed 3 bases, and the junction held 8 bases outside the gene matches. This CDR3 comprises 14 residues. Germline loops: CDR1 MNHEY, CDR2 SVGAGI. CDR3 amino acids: CASTPTSDFYEQYF. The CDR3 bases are TGTGCCAGCACCCCGACTAGCGATTTCTACGAGCAGTACTTC.

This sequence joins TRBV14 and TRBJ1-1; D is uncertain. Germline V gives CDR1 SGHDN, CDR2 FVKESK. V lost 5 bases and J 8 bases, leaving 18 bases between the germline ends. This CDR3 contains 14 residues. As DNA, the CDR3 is TGTGCCAGCAGCAAACTAGATCCACTGGGGGAAGCTTTCTTT. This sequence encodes CASSKLDPLGEAFF.

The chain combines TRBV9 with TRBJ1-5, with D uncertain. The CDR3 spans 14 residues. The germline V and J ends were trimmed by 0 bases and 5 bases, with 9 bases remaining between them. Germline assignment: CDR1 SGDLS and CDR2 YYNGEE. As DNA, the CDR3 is TGTGCCAGCAGCGTAGGGGCAGGCCATCAGCCCCAGCATTTT. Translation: CASSVGAGHQPQHF.

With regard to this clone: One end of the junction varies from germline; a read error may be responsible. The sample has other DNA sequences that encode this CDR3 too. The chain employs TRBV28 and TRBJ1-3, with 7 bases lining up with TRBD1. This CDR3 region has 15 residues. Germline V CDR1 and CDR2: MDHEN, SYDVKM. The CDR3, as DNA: TGTGCCAGCAGTTTTACAGGGGTCTACGGAAACACTATATATTTT. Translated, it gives CASSFTGVYGNTIYF.

The DNA for the CDR3 is TGTGCCAGCAGACAATACAGGGGGCAGGGTGAAGCTTTCTTT. Translated: CASRQYRGQGEAFF. The chain employs TRBV6-5 and TRBJ1-1, with 9 bases identical to TRBD1. CDR1 MNHEY and CDR2 SVGAGI come from the germline V gene. The V and J ends lost 6 bases and 7 bases, in that order; junction bases with no gene match: 9. CDR3 length: 14 residues.

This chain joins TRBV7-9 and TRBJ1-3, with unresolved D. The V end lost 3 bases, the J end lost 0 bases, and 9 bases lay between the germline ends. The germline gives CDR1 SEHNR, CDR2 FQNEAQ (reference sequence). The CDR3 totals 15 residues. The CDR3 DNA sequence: TGTGCCAGCAGCTTCGGGGATGACTCTGGAAACACCATATATTTT. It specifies CASSFGDDSGNTIYF.

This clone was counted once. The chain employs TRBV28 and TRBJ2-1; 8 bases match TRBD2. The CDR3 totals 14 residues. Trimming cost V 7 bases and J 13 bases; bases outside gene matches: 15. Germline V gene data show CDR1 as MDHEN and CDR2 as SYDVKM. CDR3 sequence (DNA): TGTGCCAGCAAGCCCTTCGGAGTAGGACTAGCTCAGTTCTTC. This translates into CASKPFGVGLAQFF.

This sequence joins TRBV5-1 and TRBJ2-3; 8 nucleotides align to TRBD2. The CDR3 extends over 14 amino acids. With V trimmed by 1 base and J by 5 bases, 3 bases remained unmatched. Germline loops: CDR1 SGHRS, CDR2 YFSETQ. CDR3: CASSLMREEDTQYF. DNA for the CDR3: TGCGCCAGCAGCTTGATGCGGGAGGAAGATACGCAGTATTTT.